The 10 T cell receptor beta chains listed next were all sequenced from one sample in a study of T cell clonality in common variable immunodeficiency. Profiled with immunoSEQ multiplex PCR; TCRdb holds only in-frame clones, not every one. Listed for the sample are roughly 60,000 clones, none seen a single time. The sample was peripheral blood mononuclear cells. Receptors were obtained from a person between 18 and 70 years old in good health.

This clone has at least ten counts. Coverage ceases 3 residues before the CDR3 finishes, and the germline J gene fills in the end. The chain employs TRBV6-2 or TRBV6-3 and TRBJ2-7, with D tentatively TRBD2 (6 bases). The germline V gene has CDR1 MNHEY and CDR2 SVGEGT. Trimming left V 4 bases short and J 3 bases short, with 22 bases between. The CDR3 covers 17 residues. The covered CDR3 bases are TGTGCCAGCAGTTCCCCCCCACTTAGGGCGGGGCGCTACGAG. Its translation is CASSSPPLRAGRYE. The entire CDR3 protein reads CASSSPPLRAGRYEQYF.

This clone was observed at least ten times. The CDR3 is cut off 3 residues early in the read; its end comes from the germline J gene. J is TRBJ1-1 and V is TRBV19; D unresolved. This CDR3 has 14 amino acids. V was cut by 3 bases and J by 4 bases, with 12 bases left in between. The germline V gene has CDR1 LNHDA and CDR2 SQIVND (reference sequence). CDR3 bases read: TGTGCCAGTAGTATTGGAGGGTCGGCCACTGAA. This sequence encodes CASSIGGSATE. The whole CDR3 protein is CASSIGGSATEAFF.

Ten or more counts support this clone. Read data end 3 residues before the CDR3 end; the end is taken from the germline J gene. V gene TRBV20-1 combines with J gene TRBJ2-5, with D maybe TRBD2 (5 bases). The germline V and J ends were trimmed by 6 bases and 5 bases, with 22 bases remaining between them. Germline V gene data show CDR1 as DFQATT and CDR2 as SNEGSKA (reference sequence). CDR3 length: 15 residues. The sequenced part of the CDR3 DNA is TGCAGTGCCTCGCCCCCCTTTCGCGGGTGGGAGACC. This sequence encodes CSASPPFRGWET. The CDR3 in its entirety is CSASPPFRGWETQYF.

This clone was counted at least ten times. The missing CDR3 end, 3 residues past where the read stops, is filled in from the germline J gene. The V and J genes are TRBV2 and TRBJ2-2; 8 bases align to TRBD1. Trimming at V came to 8 bases and at J to 0 bases, leaving 5 bases not matched to a gene. Germline loops: CDR1 SNHLY, CDR2 FYNNEI. The length of the CDR3 is 15 residues. The part of the CDR3 DNA that was read is TGTGCCAGCCTGGGACAGGCCACGAACACCGGGGAG. It specifies CASLGQATNTGE. The full CDR3 protein reads CASLGQATNTGELFF.

In its sample, this clone was seen many times. The CDR3 end is not reached by the read, which stops 3 residues before it; the germline J gene fills it in. This chain uses TRBV15 with TRBJ2-7, with D possibly matching TRBD2 (6 bases). Germline CDR1 LNHNV, CDR2 YYDKDF (reference sequence). The CDR3 runs 16 residues. Trimming left V 2 bases short and J 5 bases short, with 19 bases between. Incomplete CDR3 DNA: TGTGCCACCAGCAGAAGTTCACGGGGGAAAAGGAACGAG. This codes for CATSRSSRGKRNE. The whole CDR3 region reads CATSRSSRGKRNEQYF.

This clone has more than one count but fewer than ten. The CDR3 goes on 3 residues after the read ends, and that part is filled in from the germline J gene. The same CDR3 also results from other DNA sequences found in this sample. The rearrangement links TRBV19 to TRBJ2-5, with 13 bases that match TRBD2. The V segment lost 4 bases and the J segment 1 base; nucleotides outside the gene matches: 0. Germline CDR1 is LNHDA and CDR2 is SQIVND (reference sequence). The CDR3 extends over 15 amino acids. The CDR3 region is CASSRLAGGQETQYF. The CDR3 bases that were read are TGTGCCAGTAGTAGACTAGCGGGAGGCCAAGAGACC. The full variable domain, in which reference TRBV19 and TRBJ2-5 provide the parts outside the CDR3, is DGGITQSPKYLFRKEGQNVTLSCEQNLNHDAMYWYRQDPGQGLRLIYYSQIVNDFQKGDIAEGYSVSREKKESFPLTVTSAQKNPTAFYLCASSRLAGGQETQYFGPGTRLLVL.

This clone was found many times. The read stops 3 residues short of the end of the CDR3; the missing end is completed from the germline J gene. The rearrangement links TRBV27 to TRBJ2-2, with 8 bases identical to TRBD1. The V segment lost 4 bases and the J segment 7 bases; nucleotides outside the gene matches: 11. CDR3 length equals 16 residues. The V gene's germline CDR1 is MNHEY and CDR2 SMNVEV (reference sequence). CDR3 bases read: TGTGCCAGCAGTTCCTACAGGACAGGGTCGGGCGGGGAG. Translating it yields CASSSYRTGSGGE. The whole CDR3 protein is CASSSYRTGSGGELFF.

This clone came up many times. The read ends 3 residues before the CDR3 terminus; that terminus is restored from the germline J gene. V is TRBV7-2 and J is TRBJ2-6; D gene ambiguous. This CDR3 region has 15 residues. The germline V and J ends were trimmed by 5 bases and 0 bases, with 8 bases remaining between them. Germline V gene data show CDR1 as SGHTA and CDR2 as FQGNSA. The CDR3 sequence is CASSPVFSGANVLTF. Partial CDR3 DNA: TGTGCCAGCAGCCCCGTTTTCTCTGGGGCCAACGTC.

This clone was recorded many times. The CDR3 reads CAISGLAGVKSPTDTQYF. CDR3 DNA, as far as it was read: TGTGCCATCTCCGGGCTAGCGGGAGTGAAGTCCCCCACAGATACG. The chain has TRBV10-3 and TRBJ2-3; 10 positions agree with TRBD2. The CDR3 goes on 3 residues after the read ends, and that part is filled in from the germline J gene. CDR3 length: 18 residues. The ends lost 8 bases at V and 2 bases at J; junction bases unmatched: 16. Germline loops: CDR1 ENHRY, CDR2 SYGVKD.

There are many counts of this clone. The CDR3 goes on 3 residues after the read ends, and that part is filled in from the germline J gene. The chain recombines TRBV19 with TRBJ2-1; no definite D call. The germline gives CDR1 LNHDA, CDR2 SQIVND (reference sequence). The V end lost 6 bases, the J end lost 5 bases, and 14 bases lay between the germline ends. This CDR3 contains 14 residues. The CDR3 spells CASSLTGSDNEQFF. The covered CDR3 bases are TGTGCCAGTAGCCTGACTGGTTCGGACAATGAG.